The entry that follows covers one T cell receptor beta chain sequence. Its target is unknown. Using immunoSEQ multiplex PCR, the repertoire was profiled, and TCRdb retains in-frame clones only, with some absent. The sample carries some 100,000 clones, 86% recorded once. The CDR3 is 15 residues long. Trimming removed 4 bases from V and 0 bases from J; junction bases left unmatched: 4. Germline-derived CDR1 and CDR2 are LNHDA and SQIVND (reference sequence). This sample is part of a study of cytomegalovirus exposure and HLA in healthy donors. Across the study: A subsequent analysis stated that the 120 or so validation repertoires were run on the same platform as the approximately 700 first-cohort repertoires. Regarding the study as a whole: The study put 150 or so TCR beta chains on its list as cytomegalovirus-associated. TCR sequences were mostly rare, though some public TCRs occurred in many donors. Specific recognition of CMV antigens was confirmed in vitro for a few chains (all CMV-associated).

This receptor was taken from a man younger than 35 in good health and CMV-seronegative. V and J are TRBV19 and TRBJ1-2, with 8 bases matching TRBD1. The sample comprised PBMCs. CDR3 coding DNA: TGTGCCAGTAGTACCCTGACAGGGGCTAACTATGGCTACACCTTC. Protein product: CASSTLTGANYGYTF.